There are a few counts of the clone carrying this TCR beta chain. Its specificity is unknown. TCRdb reprocessed the 5' RACE reads via MiXCR and lists one record per CDR3 protein. In the table there are roughly 200,000 distinct CDR3 sequences, about a fifth of which are singletons. The data stem from a study of T-cell memory formation after mild COVID-19. Study-wide results and caveats: The authors left the SARS-CoV-2 specificity of second-wave clones peaking on day 37 unconfirmed.

In germline, CDR1 is SGHTA, CDR2 FQGTGA. The CDR3 runs 14 residues. Trimming stripped 2 bases from V and 5 bases from J, with 12 bases between. The sequence was collected from an adult woman who had mild COVID-19 (a few samples of this study predate the infection). Cell type and time point are not known. The chain combines TRBV7-3 with TRBJ1-1; TRBD1 might be the D (5 bases). Sequenced input: PBMCs or a T cell subset sorted from them (not recorded which). The DNA for the CDR3 is TGTGCCAGCAGCTTAGGGGGTCTGGGGACTGAAGCTTTCTTT. It is translated as CASSLGGLGTEAFF.